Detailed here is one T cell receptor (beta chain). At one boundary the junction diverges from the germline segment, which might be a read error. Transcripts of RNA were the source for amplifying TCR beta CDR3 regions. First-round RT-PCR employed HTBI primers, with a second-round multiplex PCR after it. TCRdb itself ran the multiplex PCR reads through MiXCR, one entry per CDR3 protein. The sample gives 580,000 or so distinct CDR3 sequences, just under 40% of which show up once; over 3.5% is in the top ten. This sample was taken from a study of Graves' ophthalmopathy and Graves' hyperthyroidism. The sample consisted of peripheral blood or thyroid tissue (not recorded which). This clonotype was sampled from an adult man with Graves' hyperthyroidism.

The CDR3 sequence is CASSYSDGTSSYNSPLHF. CDR3 DNA: TGTGCCAGCAGTTACTCAGACGGGACCAGCTCCTATAATTCACCCCTCCACTTT. V usage is TRBV10-3 and J usage is TRBJ1-6; a weak D match, TRBD1 (5 bases). CDR3 length: 18 amino acids. In germline, CDR1 is ENHRY, CDR2 SYGVKD.